This TCR beta chain was sequenced for a study of T cells expressing NK-cell markers. Study at large: Obtained from sorted CD3+CD56+NKG2C+, CD3+CD56+NKG2C- and CD3+CD56-NKG2C+ T cells were the TCR beta repertoires.

The CDR3 is 16 residues long. Germline CDR1 MNHEY, CDR2 SMNVEV (reference sequence). TCRdb re-called the 5' RACE reads and gives one entry per CDR3 protein, without DNA. The sample spans 300,000 to 450,000 distinct CDR3 sequences; the ten largest clones claim 5.2%. The genes are TRBV27 and TRBJ2-2. The sample was blood T cells: a sorted CD56 or NKG2C T cell subset, CD4+ or CD8+ T cells, or bulk PBMC T cells (not recorded which). The sequence was obtained from a man aged 18-70 years in good health. The CDR3 loop is CASSLLASGITGELFF.